The sequence of this T cell receptor beta chain was determined in a study of vaccination and CD4 T cells after COVID-19. Study context: Median time from second vaccine dose to sampling was 72 days (14 to 241). General study results and limits: Median SARS-CoV-2-reactive clonotypes rose from roughly 19 to 38, not significantly.

Described treatment: approximately 9-day PBMC culture with coronavirus spike peptide pools or control peptides (ViraFEST assay). Remarks on this clonotype: No antigen is known for it.

Oncomine TCR Beta short-read sequencing was applied to DNA from cultured CD4+ T cells. TCRdb processed the PCR reads anew with MiXCR; each CDR3 protein has one entry. The data hold 4,500 or so distinct CDR3 sequences, with 35% to 50% observed a single time. Germline V gene lookup returns CDR1 MNHNS and CDR2 SASEGT. The CDR3 contains 14 residues. Trimming at V came to 6 bases and at J to 0 bases, leaving 4 bases not matched to a gene. The sequence came from a human donor who had recovered from COVID-19. J is TRBJ1-1 and V is TRBV6-1; 7 nucleotides agree with TRBD1. The material sequenced was CD4+ T cells from blood, cultured in vitro. CDR3 region: CASRWDSLNTEAFF. In DNA, the CDR3 is TGTGCCAGCAGATGGGACAGTCTGAACACTGAAGCTTTCTTT.